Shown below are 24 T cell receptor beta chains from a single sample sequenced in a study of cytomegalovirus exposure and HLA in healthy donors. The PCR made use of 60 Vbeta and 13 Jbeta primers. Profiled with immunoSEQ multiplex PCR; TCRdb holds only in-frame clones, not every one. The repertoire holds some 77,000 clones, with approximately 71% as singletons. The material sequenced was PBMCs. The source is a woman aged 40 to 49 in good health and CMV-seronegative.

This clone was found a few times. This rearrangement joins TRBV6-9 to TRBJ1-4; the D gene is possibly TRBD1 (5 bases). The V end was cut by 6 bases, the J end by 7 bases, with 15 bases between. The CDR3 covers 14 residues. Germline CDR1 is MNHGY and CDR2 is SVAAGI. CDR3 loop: CASRGEGFGEKLFF. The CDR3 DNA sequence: TGTGCCAGCAGGGGGGAGGGTTTCGGTGAAAAACTGTTTTTT.

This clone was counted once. The CDR3 bases are TGCGCCAGCAGCCAAAAACAGGGTAGTGACACCGGGGAGCTGTTTTTT. This sequence encodes CASSQKQGSDTGELFF. V and J are TRBV4-3 and TRBJ2-2, with D possibly being TRBD1 (6 bases). V lost 2 bases to trimming and J lost 3 bases, with 13 bases between them. Germline values: CDR1 LGHNA, CDR2 YSLEER. This CDR3 has 16 residues.

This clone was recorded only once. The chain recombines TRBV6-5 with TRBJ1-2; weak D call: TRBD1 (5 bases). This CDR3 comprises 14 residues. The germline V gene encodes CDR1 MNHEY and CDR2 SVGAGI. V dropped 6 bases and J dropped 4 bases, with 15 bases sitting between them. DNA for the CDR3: TGTGCCAGCAGCCCGGGGGGGTCAACCTATGGCTACACCTTC. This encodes CASSPGGSTYGYTF.

In DNA form, the CDR3 reads TGTGCCATCAGTCCGACCGGGGATACGCAGTATTTT. This codes for CAISPTGDTQYF. The chain is built from TRBV10-3 and TRBJ2-3; D unresolved. CDR1 is ENHRY, CDR2 SYGVKD, per germline. The CDR3 covers 12 residues. V shed 5 bases and J shed 6 bases, with 9 bases lying between them.

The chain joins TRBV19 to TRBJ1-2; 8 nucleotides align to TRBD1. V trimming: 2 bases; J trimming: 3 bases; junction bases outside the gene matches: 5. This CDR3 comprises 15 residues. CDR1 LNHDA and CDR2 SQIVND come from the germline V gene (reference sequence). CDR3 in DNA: TGTGCCAGTAGTATACAGGGGGCGAAGGACTATGGCTACACCTTC. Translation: CASSIQGAKDYGYTF.

The CDR3 DNA follows: TGTGCCAGCAGTTACCGCGGACTAGCGGACTCCTACGAGCAGTACTTC. Amino acid sequence: CASSYRGLADSYEQYF. The rearrangement links TRBV6-5 to TRBJ2-7; 10 nucleotides line up with TRBD2. The CDR3 covers 16 residues. The V gene's germline CDR1 is MNHEY and CDR2 SVGAGI. V was clipped by 2 bases and J by 0 bases; unmatched bases: 4.

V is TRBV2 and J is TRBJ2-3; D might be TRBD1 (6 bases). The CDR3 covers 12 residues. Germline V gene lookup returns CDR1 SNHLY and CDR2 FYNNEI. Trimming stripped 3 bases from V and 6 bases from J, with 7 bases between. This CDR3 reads CASSEQGDTQYF. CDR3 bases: TGTGCCAGCAGTGAGCAGGGGGATACGCAGTATTTT.

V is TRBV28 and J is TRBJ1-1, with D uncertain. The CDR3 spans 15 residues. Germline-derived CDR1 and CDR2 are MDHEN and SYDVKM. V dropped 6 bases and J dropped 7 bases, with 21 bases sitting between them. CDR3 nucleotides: TGTGCCAGCAGCTTCGGGATTCGGCCCGAGCTTGAAGCTTTCTTT. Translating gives CASSFGIRPELEAFF.

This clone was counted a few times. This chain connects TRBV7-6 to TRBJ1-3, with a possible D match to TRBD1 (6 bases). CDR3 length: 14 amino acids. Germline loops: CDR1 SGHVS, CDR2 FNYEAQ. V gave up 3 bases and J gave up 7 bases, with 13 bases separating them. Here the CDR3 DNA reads TGTGCCAGCAGCTTCCAGGGGACAAGTAACACCATATATTTT. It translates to CASSFQGTSNTIYF.

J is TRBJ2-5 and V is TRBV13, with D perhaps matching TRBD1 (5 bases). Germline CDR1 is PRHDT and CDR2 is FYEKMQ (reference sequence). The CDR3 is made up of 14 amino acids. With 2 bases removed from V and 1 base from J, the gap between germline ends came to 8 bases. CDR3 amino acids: CASSLLQGQETQYF. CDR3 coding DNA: TGTGCCAGCAGCTTACTCCAGGGCCAAGAGACCCAGTACTTC.

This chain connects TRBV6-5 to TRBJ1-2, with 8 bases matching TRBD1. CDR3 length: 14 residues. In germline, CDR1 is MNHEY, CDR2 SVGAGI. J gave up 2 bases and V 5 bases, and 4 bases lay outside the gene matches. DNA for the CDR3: TGTGCCAGCAGTGCAGGGGGCGTCAACTATGGCTACACCTTC. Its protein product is CASSAGGVNYGYTF.

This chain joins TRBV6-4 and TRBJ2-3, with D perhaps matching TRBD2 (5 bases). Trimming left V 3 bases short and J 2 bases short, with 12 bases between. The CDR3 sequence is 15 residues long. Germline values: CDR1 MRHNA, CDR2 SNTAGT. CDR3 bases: TGTGCCAGCAGTGAAAGAGCGGTGGCCACAGATACGCAGTATTTT. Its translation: CASSERAVATDTQYF.

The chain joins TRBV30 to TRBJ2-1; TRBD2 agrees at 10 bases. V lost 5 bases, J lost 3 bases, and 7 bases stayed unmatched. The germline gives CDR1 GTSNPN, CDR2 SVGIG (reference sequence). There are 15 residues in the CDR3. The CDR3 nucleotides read TGTGCCTGGGGGGGTCTAGCGGGAGTCTACAATGAGCAGTTCTTC. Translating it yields CAWGGLAGVYNEQFF.

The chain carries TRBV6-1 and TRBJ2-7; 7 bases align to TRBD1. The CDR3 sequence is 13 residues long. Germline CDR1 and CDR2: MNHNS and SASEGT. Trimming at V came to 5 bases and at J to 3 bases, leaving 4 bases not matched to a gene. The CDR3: CASSRPGGYEQYF. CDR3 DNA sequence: TGTGCCAGCAGTCGCCCAGGGGGCTACGAGCAGTACTTC.

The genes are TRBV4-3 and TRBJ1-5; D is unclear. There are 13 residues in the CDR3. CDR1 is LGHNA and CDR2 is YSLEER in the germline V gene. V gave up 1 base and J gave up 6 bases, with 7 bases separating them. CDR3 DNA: TGCGCCAGCAGCCAAGGCAGAACTCAGCCCCAGCATTTT. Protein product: CASSQGRTQPQHF.

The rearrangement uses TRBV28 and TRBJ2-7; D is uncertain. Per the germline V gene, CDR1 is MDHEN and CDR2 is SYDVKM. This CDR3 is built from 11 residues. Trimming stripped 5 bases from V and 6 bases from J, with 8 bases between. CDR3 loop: CASSPRSEQYF. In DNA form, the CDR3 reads TGTGCCAGCAGTCCTAGAAGCGAGCAGTACTTC.

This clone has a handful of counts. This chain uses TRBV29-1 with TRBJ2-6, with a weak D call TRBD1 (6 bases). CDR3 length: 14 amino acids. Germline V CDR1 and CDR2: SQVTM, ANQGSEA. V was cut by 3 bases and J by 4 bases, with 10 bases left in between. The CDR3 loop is CSVDRGAGANVLTF. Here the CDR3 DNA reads TGCAGCGTTGACAGGGGCGCGGGGGCCAACGTCCTGACTTTC.

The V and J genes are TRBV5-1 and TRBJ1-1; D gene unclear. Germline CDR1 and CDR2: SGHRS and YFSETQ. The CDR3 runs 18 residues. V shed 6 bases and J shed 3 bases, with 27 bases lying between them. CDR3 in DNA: TGCGCCAGCAAGGTGGGCGGATGGGAGGTGGGTCGGGACACTGAAGCTTTCTTT. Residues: CASKVGGWEVGRDTEAFF.

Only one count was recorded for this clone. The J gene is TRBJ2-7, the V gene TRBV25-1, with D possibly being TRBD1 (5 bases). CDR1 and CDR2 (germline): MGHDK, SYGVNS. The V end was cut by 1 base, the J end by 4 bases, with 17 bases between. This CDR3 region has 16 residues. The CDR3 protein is CASSEFFSGPQYEQYF. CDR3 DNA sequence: TGTGCCAGCAGTGAATTCTTCTCAGGGCCCCAGTACGAGCAGTACTTC.

The CDR3 region has the DNA TGTGCCAGTAGTATAACTTCGGGGGGCTGGGACACTGAAGCTTTCTTT. Protein sequence: CASSITSGGWDTEAFF. The chain carries TRBV19 and TRBJ1-1; TRBD1 is a possible D gene (6 bases). Germline CDR1 is LNHDA and CDR2 is SQIVND (reference sequence). V lost 2 bases and J 3 bases, leaving 16 bases between the germline ends. The CDR3 covers 16 residues.

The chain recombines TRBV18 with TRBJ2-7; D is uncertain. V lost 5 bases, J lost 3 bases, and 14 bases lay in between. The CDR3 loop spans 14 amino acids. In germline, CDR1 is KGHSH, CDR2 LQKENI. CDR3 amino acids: CASSSTTQLYEQYF. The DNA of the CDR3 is TGTGCCAGCTCATCCACGACACAGCTCTACGAGCAGTACTTC.

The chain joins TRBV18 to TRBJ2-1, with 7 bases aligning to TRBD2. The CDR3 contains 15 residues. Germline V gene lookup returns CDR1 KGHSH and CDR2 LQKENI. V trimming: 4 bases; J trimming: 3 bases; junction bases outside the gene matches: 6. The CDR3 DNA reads TGTGCCAGCTCACTCGCCGGGGGGTACTACAATGAGCAGTTCTTC. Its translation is CASSLAGGYYNEQFF.

The CDR3 bases are TGCGCCAGCAGGGAAATACTAAGCACAGATACGCAGTATTTT. Translated, it gives CASREILSTDTQYF. The rearrangement uses TRBV5-1 and TRBJ2-3; D is uncertain. The CDR3 is made up of 14 amino acids. V was shortened by 5 bases and J by 0 bases, with 10 bases between the two germline ends. Germline V gene sequence: CDR1 SGHRS, CDR2 YFSETQ.

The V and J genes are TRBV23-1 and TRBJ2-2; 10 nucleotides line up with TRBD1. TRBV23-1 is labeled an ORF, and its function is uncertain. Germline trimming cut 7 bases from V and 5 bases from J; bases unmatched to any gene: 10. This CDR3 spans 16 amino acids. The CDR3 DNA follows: TGCGCCAGCATCCGGGACAGGGGTATACTGACCGGGGAGCTGTTTTTT. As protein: CASIRDRGILTGELFF.